These T cell receptor beta chains were read from a single sample in a study of cytomegalovirus exposure and HLA in healthy donors. Clones were sequenced by immunoSEQ multiplex PCR, and TCRdb holds only the in-frame ones, with some missing. This table holds about 70,000 clones. Sequenced: PBMCs. These TCRs come from a female donor in good health and CMV-seropositive. Both conserved end residues are part of each CDR3. The order of the fields is CDR3 length, J gene, V gene, D gene, CDR3 protein, CDR3 DNA. A D gene is named only where the DNA matches it firmly.

13,TRBJ1-1,TRBV29-1,NA,CSGNRNTNTEAFF,TGCAGCGGCAACAGGAACACGAACACTGAAGCTTTCTTT
13,TRBJ1-1,TRBV7-3,NA,CASSLQANTEAFF,TGTGCCAGCAGCTTACAGGCCAACACTGAAGCTTTCTTT
14,TRBJ2-3,TRBV4-3,NA,CASSRGGATDTQYF,TGCGCCAGCAGCCGAGGGGGGGCCACAGATACGCAGTATTTT
16,TRBJ2-6,TRBV30,TRBD1,CAWSRDRVEGANVLTF,TGTGCCTGGAGTAGGGACAGGGTGGAGGGGGCCAACGTCCTGACTTTC
14,TRBJ2-7,TRBV28,TRBD1,CASTRQGISYEQYF,TGTGCCAGCACCCGACAGGGGATCTCCTACGAGCAGTACTTC
15,TRBJ1-2,TRBV28,TRBD1,CASSRQGAPNYGYTF,TGTGCCAGCAGTCGACAGGGGGCACCTAACTATGGCTACACCTTC
12,TRBJ2-7,TRBV28,NA,CASSLSGYEQYF,TGTGCCAGCAGTCTGTCGGGATACGAGCAGTACTTC
18,TRBJ2-3,TRBV29-1,NA,CSVEDPIGGQDDADTQYF,TGCAGCGTTGAAGATCCAATCGGGGGGCAGGATGATGCAGATACGCAGTATTTT
16,TRBJ2-3,TRBV12-5,NA,CASGLQRQTSTDTQYF,TGTGCTAGTGGTTTGCAGAGGCAAACTAGCACAGATACGCAGTATTTT
16,TRBJ2-7,TRBV5-1,TRBD1,CASSLAQIDRAYEQYF,TGCGCCAGCAGCTTGGCCCAAATAGACAGGGCCTACGAGCAGTACTTC
16,TRBJ2-6,TRBV6-5,NA,CASSYGSASGANVLTF,TGTGCCAGCAGTTACGGGTCGGCTAGTGGGGCCAACGTCCTGACTTTC
15,TRBJ1-5,TRBV18,NA,CASSPTGLYNQPQHF,TGTGCCAGCTCACCGACAGGCCTTTACAATCAGCCCCAGCATTTT
13,TRBJ1-2,TRBV25-1,TRBD1,CASTSGGVYGYTF,TGTGCCAGCACCTCAGGGGGCGTCTATGGCTACACCTTC
16,TRBJ1-4,TRBV11-2,NA,CASTSKAGVGNEKLFF,TGTGCCAGCACCTCCAAAGCCGGGGTGGGAAATGAAAAACTGTTTTTT
13,TRBJ1-2,TRBV2,TRBD1,CASSEGTGDGYTF,TGTGCCAGCAGCGAAGGTACAGGGGATGGCTACACCTTC
13,TRBJ1-6,TRBV30,NA,CANGLNNQSPLHF,TGTGCCAACGGACTCAATAATCAGTCACCCCTCCACTTT
16,TRBJ2-3,TRBV5-6,TRBD2,CASSLRGGQRTDTQYF,TGTGCCAGCAGCTTGCGGGGGGGCCAAAGGACAGATACGCAGTATTTT
15,TRBJ2-7,TRBV18,NA,CASSPAQGQSYEQYF,TGTGCCAGCTCACCTGCGCAGGGCCAGTCCTACGAGCAGTACTTC
13,TRBJ2-3,TRBV5-4,NA,CASTGQSTDTQYF,TGTGCCAGCACCGGACAGTCCACAGATACGCAGTATTTT
14,TRBJ2-7,TRBV30,NA,CALVVQGSSYEQYF,TGTGCCTTAGTGGTGCAGGGTTCCTCCTACGAGCAGTACTTC
12,TRBJ1-2,TRBV7-2,NA,CASSVQYYGYTF,TGTGCCAGCAGCGTACAGTACTATGGCTACACCTTC
15,TRBJ2-1,TRBV19,NA,CASSKRQGFDNEQFF,TGTGCCAGTAGCAAACGGCAGGGGTTCGACAATGAGCAGTTCTTC
15,TRBJ2-7,TRBV6-1,NA,CATYPSLLRISEQYF,TGTGCCACCTACCCTAGTCTGCTGAGGATTAGCGAGCAGTACTTC
17,TRBJ1-2,TRBV7-9,NA,CASSARDKGPSNYGYTF,TGTGCCAGCAGTGCCCGGGACAAGGGACCTTCTAACTATGGCTACACCTTC
15,TRBJ1-1,TRBV25-1,NA,CASTPEGGGNTEAFF,TGTGCCAGCACCCCGGAGGGCGGAGGGAACACTGAAGCTTTCTTT
18,TRBJ2-2,TRBV4-2,NA,CASSQDQAGQFYSGELFF,TGTGCCAGCAGCCAAGATCAGGCGGGACAGTTTTACTCCGGGGAGCTGTTTTTT
17,TRBJ1-2,TRBV9,NA,CASSVGTGGIGGYGYTF,TGTGCCAGCAGCGTTGGGACTGGGGGGATAGGTGGCTATGGCTACACCTTC
15,TRBJ1-3,TRBV4-3,TRBD1,CASSQGTGRGNTIYF,TGCGCCAGCAGCCAAGGGACAGGGAGGGGAAACACCATATATTTT
15,TRBJ1-2,TRBV4-3,TRBD1,CASSQGSGGGYGYTF,TGCGCCAGCAGCCAAGGTTCAGGGGGCGGCTATGGCTACACCTTC
14,TRBJ1-2,TRBV27,TRBD1,CASSRDRGFYGYTF,TGTGCCAGCAGTCGGGACAGGGGGTTTTATGGCTACACCTTC
15,TRBJ1-2,TRBV6-5,TRBD1,CASSYSSGGGYGYTF,TGTGCCAGCAGTTACTCGTCAGGGGGCGGCTATGGCTACACCTTC
15,TRBJ1-2,TRBV7-8,NA,CASSKERQQGDGYTF,TGTGCCAGCAGCAAAGAGAGACAGCAGGGCGATGGCTACACCTTC
17,TRBJ2-7,TRBV9,TRBD1,CASSRGGGTGGSEGQYF,TGTGCCAGCAGCCGTGGGGGCGGTACAGGGGGGTCAGAGGGGCAGTACTTC
17,TRBJ2-1,TRBV28,TRBD2,CASSLPSGASSDNEQFF,TGTGCCAGCAGTTTACCTAGCGGGGCGAGCTCCGACAATGAGCAGTTCTTC
18,TRBJ2-2,TRBV6-1,NA,CASSDVPPHYENTGELFF,TGTGCCAGCAGTGACGTACCCCCCCACTACGAGAACACCGGGGAGCTGTTTTTT
14,TRBJ1-2,TRBV27,NA,CASSLNDGGYGYTF,TGTGCCAGCAGTTTAAACGACGGGGGCTATGGCTACACCTTC
19,TRBJ2-7,TRBV4-1,TRBD2,CASSQASPGGLAGSYEQYF,TGCGCCAGCAGCCAAGCCTCGCCGGGGGGACTAGCGGGGTCCTACGAGCAGTACTTC
15,TRBJ2-1,TRBV28,NA,CASSFPGGGYNEQFF,TGTGCCAGCAGTTTTCCTGGAGGCGGCTACAATGAGCAGTTCTTC
14,TRBJ2-2,TRBV18,NA,CASSPRVLTGELFF,TGTGCCAGCTCACCGAGAGTTCTAACCGGGGAGCTGTTTTTT
15,TRBJ2-5,TRBV5-1,TRBD2,CASSDGTSGEETQYF,TGCGCCAGCAGCGACGGGACTAGCGGGGAAGAGACCCAGTACTTC
16,TRBJ1-2,TRBV18,NA,CASSGPDGNANYGYTF,TGTGCCAGCTCGGGGCCCGACGGAAACGCTAACTATGGCTACACCTTC
14,TRBJ2-3,TRBV7-3,NA,CASSPGESTDTQYF,TGTGCCAGCAGCCCAGGGGAAAGCACAGATACGCAGTATTTT
15,TRBJ1-5,TRBV28,TRBD1,CASSYTGTGVLPQHF,TGTGCCAGCAGTTACACCGGGACAGGGGTCCTACCCCAGCATTTT
11,TRBJ1-5,TRBV2,NA,CASSGSTPQHF,TGTGCCAGCAGTGGCAGTACGCCCCAGCATTTT
14,TRBJ1-2,TRBV30,TRBD1,CACPGTGGDYGYTF,TGTGCCTGCCCCGGGACAGGGGGAGACTATGGCTACACCTTC
13,TRBJ1-4,TRBV29-1,TRBD1,CSVGDRGDEKLFF,TGCAGCGTCGGGGACAGGGGAGATGAAAAACTGTTTTTT
14,TRBJ1-4,TRBV5-1,NA,CASSFGGSNEKLFF,TGCGCCAGCAGCTTTGGGGGGAGTAATGAAAAACTGTTTTTT
15,TRBJ2-7,TRBV7-9,NA,CASSSPLTVPSEQYF,TGTGCCAGCAGCTCCCCCCTGACAGTTCCGAGCGAGCAGTACTTC
14,TRBJ2-1,TRBV27,TRBD2,CASSSGGSYNEQFF,TGTGCCAGCAGTTCGGGAGGCTCCTACAATGAGCAGTTCTTC
17,TRBJ2-1,TRBV4-3,TRBD2,CASSQTSVSSSYNEQFF,TGCGCCAGCAGCCAAACTAGCGTTTCAAGCTCCTACAATGAGCAGTTCTTC
14,TRBJ1-5,TRBV27,TRBD1,CASSSGQGYQPQHF,TGTGCCAGCAGTTCGGGACAGGGCTATCAGCCCCAGCATTTT
14,TRBJ2-1,TRBV6-5,TRBD2,CASTRASGNGEQFF,TGTGCCAGCACCAGGGCTAGCGGGAATGGTGAGCAGTTCTTC
14,TRBJ2-3,TRBV19,NA,CASSIGGDTDTQYF,TGTGCCAGTAGTATCGGTGGAGACACAGATACGCAGTATTTT
16,TRBJ2-3,TRBV9,TRBD2,CASSTPGTSGTDTQYF,TGTGCCAGCAGCACACCCGGGACTAGCGGCACAGATACGCAGTATTTT
12,TRBJ2-7,TRBV7-9,NA,CASDRQGEEQYF,TGTGCCAGCGATAGGCAGGGCGAAGAGCAGTACTTC